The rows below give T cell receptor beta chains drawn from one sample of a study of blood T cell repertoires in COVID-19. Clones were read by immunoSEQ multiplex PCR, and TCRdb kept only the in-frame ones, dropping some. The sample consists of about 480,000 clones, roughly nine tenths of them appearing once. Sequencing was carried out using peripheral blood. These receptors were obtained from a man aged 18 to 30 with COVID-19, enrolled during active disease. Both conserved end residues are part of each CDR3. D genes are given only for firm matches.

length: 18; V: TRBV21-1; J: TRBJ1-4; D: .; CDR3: CASSTRQGRDATNEKLFF; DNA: TGTGCCAGCAGCACACGACAGGGGAGGGATGCAACTAATGAAAAACTGTTTTTT
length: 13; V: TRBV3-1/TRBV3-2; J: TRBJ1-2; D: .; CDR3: CASSHEGTYGYTF; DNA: TGTGCCAGCAGCCACGAGGGAACCTATGGCTACACCTTC
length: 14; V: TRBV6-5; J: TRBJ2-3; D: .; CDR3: CASNLQGSIDTQYF; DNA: TGTGCCAGCAACCTACAGGGTTCTATTGATACGCAGTATTTT
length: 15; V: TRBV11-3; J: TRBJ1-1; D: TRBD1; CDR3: CASSRTQGFNTEAFF; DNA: TGTGCCAGCAGCCGAACACAGGGGTTCAACACTGAAGCTTTCTTT
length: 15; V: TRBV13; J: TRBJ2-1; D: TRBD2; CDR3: CASSLGLAGGPEQFF; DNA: TGTGCCAGCAGCTTAGGGCTAGCGGGGGGGCCGGAGCAGTTCTTC
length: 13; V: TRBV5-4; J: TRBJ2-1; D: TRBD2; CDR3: CASRGGKRDEQFF; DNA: TGTGCCAGCCGGGGGGGCAAGAGGGATGAGCAGTTCTTC
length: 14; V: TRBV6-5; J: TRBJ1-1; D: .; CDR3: CASSYYSKNTEAFF; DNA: TGTGCCAGCAGTTACTACAGTAAGAACACTGAAGCTTTCTTT
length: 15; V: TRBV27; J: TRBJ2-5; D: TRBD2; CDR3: CASSYTGTSGETQYF; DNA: TGTGCCAGCAGTTATACCGGGACTAGTGGGGAGACCCAGTACTTC
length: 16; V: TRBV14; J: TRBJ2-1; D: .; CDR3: CASSVLEGLEYNEQFF; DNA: TGTGCCAGCAGTGTACTGGAGGGCCTAGAATACAATGAGCAGTTCTTC
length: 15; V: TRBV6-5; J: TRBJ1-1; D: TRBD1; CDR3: CASSYSQGADTEAFF; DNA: TGTGCCAGCAGTTACTCACAGGGGGCGGACACTGAAGCTTTCTTT
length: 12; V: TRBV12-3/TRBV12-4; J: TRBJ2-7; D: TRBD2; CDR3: CASSSGGDEQYF; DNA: TGTGCCAGCAGTTCGGGGGGAGACGAGCAGTACTTC
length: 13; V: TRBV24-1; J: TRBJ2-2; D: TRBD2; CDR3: CATRTSDTGELFF; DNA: TGTGCCACCAGGACTAGCGACACCGGGGAGCTGTTTTTT
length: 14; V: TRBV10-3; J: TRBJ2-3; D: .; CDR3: CAIRGGRRADTQYF; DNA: TGTGCCATCAGGGGGGGAAGAAGAGCAGATACGCAGTATTTT
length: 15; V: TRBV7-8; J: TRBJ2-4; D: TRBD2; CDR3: CASSLVGGLTNIQYF; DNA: TGTGCCAGCAGCTTAGTGGGGGGGTTGACGAACATTCAGTACTTC
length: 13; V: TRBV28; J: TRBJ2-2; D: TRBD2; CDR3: CASRRGVTGELFF; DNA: TGTGCCAGCAGGCGGGGGGTCACCGGGGAGCTGTTTTTT
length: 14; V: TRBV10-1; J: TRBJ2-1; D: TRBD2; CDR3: CASSELAGGNEQFF; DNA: TGCGCCAGCAGTGAGCTAGCGGGGGGGAATGAGCAGTTCTTC